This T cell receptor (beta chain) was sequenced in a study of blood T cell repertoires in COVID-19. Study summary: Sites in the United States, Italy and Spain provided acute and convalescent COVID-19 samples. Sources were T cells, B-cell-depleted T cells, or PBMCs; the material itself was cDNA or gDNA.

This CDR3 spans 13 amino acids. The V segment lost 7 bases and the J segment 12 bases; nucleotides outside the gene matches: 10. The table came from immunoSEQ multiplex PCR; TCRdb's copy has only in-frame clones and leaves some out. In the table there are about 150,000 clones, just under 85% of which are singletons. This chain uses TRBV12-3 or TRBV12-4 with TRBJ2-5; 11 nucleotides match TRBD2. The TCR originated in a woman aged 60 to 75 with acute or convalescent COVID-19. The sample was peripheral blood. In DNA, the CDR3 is TGTGCCAGCACCCCCCGGGGTAGCGGGGGGGAGTACTTC. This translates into CASTPRGSGGEYF.